Listed here are 2 T cell receptor beta chains from one sample, sequenced in a study of patients and donors after allogeneic stem cell transplantation. TCRdb passed the RT-PCR reads through MiXCR, listing each CDR3 protein once. The repertoire holds some 880,000 distinct CDR3 sequences, roughly 18% seen once, with around 5.5% in the top ten. The sequencing input was blood, either unsorted or a sorted T cell fraction (not recorded which). The receptors were sampled from a human donor who was either an allogeneic HSCT recipient or a stem cell or donor lymphocyte infusion donor (not recorded which). It is not recorded whose cells these are; they may come from a transplant donor.

This clonotype was seen repeatedly, ten times or more. The chain joins TRBV10-3 to TRBJ2-1; TRBD2 matches 8 bases. The ends lost 0 bases at V and 3 bases at J; junction bases unmatched: 4. The CDR3 loop spans 16 amino acids. CDR1 is ENHRY and CDR2 is SYGVKD in the germline V gene. Written as DNA, the CDR3 is TGTGCCATCAGTGAGTCCGTACTAGCGGACTACAATGAGCAGTTCTTC. It translates to CAISESVLADYNEQFF.

V gene TRBV11-3 combines with J gene TRBJ2-1; D is uncertain. The CDR3 covers 11 residues. The V gene's germline CDR1 is SGHNT and CDR2 YENEEA. Trimming left V 0 bases short and J 13 bases short, with 7 bases between. As DNA, the CDR3 is TGTGCCAGCAGCTTAGACCACACCCAGTTCTTC. Protein: CASSLDHTQFF.